The T cell receptor beta chain described here comes from a study of cytomegalovirus exposure and HLA in healthy donors. Study-level findings and limits: Researchers reported in a later analysis that common viral pathogens appeared linked to several top clusters. The classifier reportedly diagnosed cytomegalovirus status with high specificity and sensitivity.

The germline V gene has CDR1 MNHEY and CDR2 SMNVEV (reference sequence). The ends were cut back, 5 bases at V and 6 bases at J, with 16 bases in the middle. CDR3 size: 14 residues. The primer mix had 60 Vbeta and 13 Jbeta primers. Sequencing was performed with immunoSEQ multiplex PCR; in TCRdb, only in-frame clones are kept and a portion is missing. Counted here are about 130,000 clones, roughly 70% occurring once; the ten biggest clones make up approximately 7%. For this clone: Its antigen remains unidentified.

Sequences were obtained from PBMCs. The chain employs TRBV27 and TRBJ1-2; a possible D gene is TRBD1 (5 bases). The clonotype comes from a man between 35 and 55 years old in good health and CMV-seropositive. This CDR3 is CASSNRQTVHGYTF. CDR3 in DNA: TGTGCCAGCAGTAATCGACAGACTGTGCATGGCTACACCTTC.